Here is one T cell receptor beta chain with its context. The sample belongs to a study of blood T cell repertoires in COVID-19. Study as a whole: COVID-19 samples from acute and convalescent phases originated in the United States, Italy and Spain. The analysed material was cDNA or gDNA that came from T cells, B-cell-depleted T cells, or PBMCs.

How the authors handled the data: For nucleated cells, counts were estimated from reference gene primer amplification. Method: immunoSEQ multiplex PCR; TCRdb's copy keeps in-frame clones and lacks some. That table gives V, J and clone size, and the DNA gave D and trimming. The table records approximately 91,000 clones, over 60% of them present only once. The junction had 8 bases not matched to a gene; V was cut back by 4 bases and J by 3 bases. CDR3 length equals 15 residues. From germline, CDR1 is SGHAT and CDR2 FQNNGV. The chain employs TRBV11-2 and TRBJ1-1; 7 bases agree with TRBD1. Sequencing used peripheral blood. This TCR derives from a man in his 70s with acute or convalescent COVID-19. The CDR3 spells CASSSTDREDTEAFF. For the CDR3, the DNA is TGTGCCAGCAGCTCAACCGACAGGGAGGACACTGAAGCTTTCTTT.